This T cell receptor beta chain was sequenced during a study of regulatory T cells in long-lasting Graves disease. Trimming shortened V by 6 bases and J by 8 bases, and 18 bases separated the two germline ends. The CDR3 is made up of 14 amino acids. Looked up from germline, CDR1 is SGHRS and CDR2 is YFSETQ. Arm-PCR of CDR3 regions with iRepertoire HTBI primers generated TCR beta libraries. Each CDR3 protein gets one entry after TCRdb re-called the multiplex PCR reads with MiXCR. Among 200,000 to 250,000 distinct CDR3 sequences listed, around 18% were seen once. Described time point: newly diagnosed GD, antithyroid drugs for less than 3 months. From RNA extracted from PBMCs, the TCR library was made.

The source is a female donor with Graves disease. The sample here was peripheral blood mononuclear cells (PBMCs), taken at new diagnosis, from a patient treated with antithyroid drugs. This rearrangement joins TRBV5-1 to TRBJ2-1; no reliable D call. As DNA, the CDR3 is TGCGCCAGCACGGTCCCAGGCGTAACGGATGAGCAGTTCTTC. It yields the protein CASTVPGVTDEQFF.